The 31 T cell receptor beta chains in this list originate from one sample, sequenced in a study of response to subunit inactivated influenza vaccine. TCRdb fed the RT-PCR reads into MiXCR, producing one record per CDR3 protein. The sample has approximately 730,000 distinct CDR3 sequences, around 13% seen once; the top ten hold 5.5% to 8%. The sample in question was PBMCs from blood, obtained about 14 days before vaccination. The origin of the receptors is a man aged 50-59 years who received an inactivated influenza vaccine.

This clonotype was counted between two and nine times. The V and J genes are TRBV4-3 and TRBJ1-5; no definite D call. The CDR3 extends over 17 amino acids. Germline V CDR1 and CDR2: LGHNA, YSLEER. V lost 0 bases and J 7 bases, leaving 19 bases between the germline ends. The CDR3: CASSQDDRRERGQPQHF. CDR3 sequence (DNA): TGCGCCAGCAGCCAAGATGATAGAAGGGAGCGTGGACAGCCCCAGCATTTT.

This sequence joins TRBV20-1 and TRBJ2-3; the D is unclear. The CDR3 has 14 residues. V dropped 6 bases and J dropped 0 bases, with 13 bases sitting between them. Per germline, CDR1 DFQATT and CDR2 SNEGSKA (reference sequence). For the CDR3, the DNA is TGCAGTGCCCCGCGAACGCGTAGCACAGATACGCAGTATTTT. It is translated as CSAPRTRSTDTQYF.

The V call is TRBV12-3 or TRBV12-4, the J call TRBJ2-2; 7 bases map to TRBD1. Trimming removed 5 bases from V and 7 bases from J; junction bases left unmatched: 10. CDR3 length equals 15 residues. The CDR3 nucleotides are TGTGCCAGCAGTCCAGACAGGGCTGGAAGCGGGGAGCTGTTTTTT. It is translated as CASSPDRAGSGELFF.

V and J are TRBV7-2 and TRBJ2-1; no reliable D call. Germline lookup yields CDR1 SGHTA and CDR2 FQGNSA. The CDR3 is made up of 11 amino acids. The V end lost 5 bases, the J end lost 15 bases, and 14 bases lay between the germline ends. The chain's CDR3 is CASSGTRWGFF. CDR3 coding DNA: TGTGCCAGCAGCGGAACAAGGTGGGGGTTCTTC. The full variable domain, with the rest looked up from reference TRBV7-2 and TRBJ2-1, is GAGVSQSPSNKVTEKGKDVELRCDPISGHTALYWYRQSLGQGLEFLIYFQGNSAPDKSGLPSDRFSAERTGGSVSTLTIQRTQQEDSAVYLCASSGTRWGFFGPGTRLTVL.

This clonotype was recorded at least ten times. CDR3 residues: CASSWTGGIGYTF. CDR3 nucleotide sequence: TGCGCCAGCAGCTGGACAGGGGGCATTGGCTACACCTTC. This chain links TRBV4-1 with TRBJ1-2; 11 bases are a match to TRBD1. The CDR3 sequence is 13 residues long. After removal of 5 bases from V and 7 bases from J, the junction contained 3 bases not matched to a gene. Germline CDR1 is MGHRA and CDR2 is YSYEKL.

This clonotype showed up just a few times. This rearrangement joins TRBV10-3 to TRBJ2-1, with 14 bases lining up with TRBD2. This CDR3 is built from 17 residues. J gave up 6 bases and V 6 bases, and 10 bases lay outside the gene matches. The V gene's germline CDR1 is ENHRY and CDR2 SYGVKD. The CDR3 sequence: CAIRTGLAGVIGNEQFF. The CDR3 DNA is TGTGCCATCAGGACGGGACTAGCGGGAGTGATTGGCAATGAGCAGTTCTTC.

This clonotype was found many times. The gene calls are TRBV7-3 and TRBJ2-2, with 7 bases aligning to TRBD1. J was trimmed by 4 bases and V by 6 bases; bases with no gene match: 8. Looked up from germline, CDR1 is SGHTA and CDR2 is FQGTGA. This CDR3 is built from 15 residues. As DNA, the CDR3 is TGTGCCAGCAGGCTAACACAGGGGACCACCGGGGAGCTGTTTTTT. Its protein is CASRLTQGTTGELFF.

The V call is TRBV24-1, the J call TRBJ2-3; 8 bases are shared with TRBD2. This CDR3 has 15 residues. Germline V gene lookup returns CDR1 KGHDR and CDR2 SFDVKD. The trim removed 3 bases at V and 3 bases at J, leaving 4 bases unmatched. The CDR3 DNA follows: TGTGCCACCAGTGATGGCGGGGGGATGACAGATACGCAGTATTTT. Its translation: CATSDGGGMTDTQYF.

The CDR3 DNA follows: TGTGCCAGCAGAATCATGGGCACAGATACGCAGTATTTT. It encodes CASRIMGTDTQYF. The chain employs TRBV6-1 and TRBJ2-3; unclear D gene. The CDR3 is 13 residues long. Germline V gene sequence: CDR1 MNHNS, CDR2 SASEGT. V was trimmed by 6 bases and J by 1 base, leaving 8 bases between them.

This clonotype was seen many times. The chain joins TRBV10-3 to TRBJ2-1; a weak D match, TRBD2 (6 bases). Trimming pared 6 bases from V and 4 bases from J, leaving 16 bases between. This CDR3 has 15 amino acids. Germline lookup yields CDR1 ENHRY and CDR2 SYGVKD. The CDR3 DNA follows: TGTGCCATCAGGGGTTCGGCGGGGTATTACAATGAGCAGTTCTTC. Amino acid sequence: CAIRGSAGYYNEQFF.

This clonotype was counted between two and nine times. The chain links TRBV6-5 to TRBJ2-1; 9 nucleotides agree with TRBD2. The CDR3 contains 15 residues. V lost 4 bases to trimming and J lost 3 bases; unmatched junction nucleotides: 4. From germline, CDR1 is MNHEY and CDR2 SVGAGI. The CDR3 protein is CASSSTSGYYNEQFF. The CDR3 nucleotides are TGTGCCAGCAGTTCCACTAGCGGGTACTACAATGAGCAGTTCTTC.

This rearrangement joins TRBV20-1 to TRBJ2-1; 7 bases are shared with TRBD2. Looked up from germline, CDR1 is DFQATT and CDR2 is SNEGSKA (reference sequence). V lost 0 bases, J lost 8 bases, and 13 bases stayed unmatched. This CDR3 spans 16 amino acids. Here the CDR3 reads CSARDLRGEGGYEQFF. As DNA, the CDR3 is TGCAGTGCTAGAGATCTCCGGGGGGAGGGTGGGTATGAGCAGTTCTTC.

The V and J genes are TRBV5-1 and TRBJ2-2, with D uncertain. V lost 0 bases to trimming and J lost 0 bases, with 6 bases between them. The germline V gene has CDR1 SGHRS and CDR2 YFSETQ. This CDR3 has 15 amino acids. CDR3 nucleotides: TGCGCCAGCAGCTTGGCAAAATCGAACACCGGGGAGCTGTTTTTT. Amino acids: CASSLAKSNTGELFF.

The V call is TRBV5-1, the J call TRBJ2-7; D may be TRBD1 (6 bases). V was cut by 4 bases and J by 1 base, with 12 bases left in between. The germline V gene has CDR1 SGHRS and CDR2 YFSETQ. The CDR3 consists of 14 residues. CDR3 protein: CASSAQGASYEQYF. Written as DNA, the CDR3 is TGCGCCAGCAGCGCACAGGGAGCTTCCTACGAGCAGTACTTC. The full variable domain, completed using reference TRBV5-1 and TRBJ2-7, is KAGVTQTPRYLIKTRGQQVTLSCSPISGHRSVSWYQQTPGQGLQFLFEYFSETQRNKGNFPGRFSGRQFSNSRSEMNVSTLELGDSALYLCASSAQGASYEQYFGPGTRLTVT.

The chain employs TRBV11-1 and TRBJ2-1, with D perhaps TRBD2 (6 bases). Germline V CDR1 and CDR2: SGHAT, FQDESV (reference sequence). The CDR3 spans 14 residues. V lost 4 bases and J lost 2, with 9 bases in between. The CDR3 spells CASSSRTTYNEQFF. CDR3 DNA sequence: TGTGCCAGCAGCTCCCGGACTACCTACAATGAGCAGTTCTTC.

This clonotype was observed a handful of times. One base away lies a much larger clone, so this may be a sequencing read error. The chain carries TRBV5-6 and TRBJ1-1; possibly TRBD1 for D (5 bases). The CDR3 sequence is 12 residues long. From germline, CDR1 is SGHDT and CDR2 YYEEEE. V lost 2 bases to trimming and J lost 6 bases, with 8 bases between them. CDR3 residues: CASSFGGSEAFF. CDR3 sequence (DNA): TGTGCCAGCAGCTTCGGGGGGTCTGAAGCTTTCTTT.

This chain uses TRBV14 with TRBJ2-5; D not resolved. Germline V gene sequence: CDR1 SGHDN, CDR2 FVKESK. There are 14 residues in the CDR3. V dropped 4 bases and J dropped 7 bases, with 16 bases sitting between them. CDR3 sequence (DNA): TGTGCCAGCAGCCCCTTGTCCCTAGGCTGGACCCAGTACTTC. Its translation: CASSPLSLGWTQYF. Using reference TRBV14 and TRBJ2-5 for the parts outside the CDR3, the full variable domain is EAGVTQFPSHSVIEKGQTVTLRCDPISGHDNLYWYRRVMGKEIKFLLHFVKESKQDESGMPNNRFLAERTGGTYSTLKVQPAELEDSGVYFCASSPLSLGWTQYFGPGTRLLVL.

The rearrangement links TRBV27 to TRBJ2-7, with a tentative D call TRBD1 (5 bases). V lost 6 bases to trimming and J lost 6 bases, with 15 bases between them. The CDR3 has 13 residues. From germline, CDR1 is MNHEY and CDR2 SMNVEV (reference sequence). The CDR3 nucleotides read TGTGCCAGCAGCCCAGGGTCTTCGGGCGAGCAGTACTTC. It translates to CASSPGSSGEQYF.

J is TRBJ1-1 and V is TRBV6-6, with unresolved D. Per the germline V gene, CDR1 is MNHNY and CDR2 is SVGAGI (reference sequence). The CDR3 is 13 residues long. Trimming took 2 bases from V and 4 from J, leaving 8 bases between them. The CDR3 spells CASSYPRVTEAFF. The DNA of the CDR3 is TGTGCCAGCAGTTACCCTCGTGTCACTGAAGCTTTCTTT.

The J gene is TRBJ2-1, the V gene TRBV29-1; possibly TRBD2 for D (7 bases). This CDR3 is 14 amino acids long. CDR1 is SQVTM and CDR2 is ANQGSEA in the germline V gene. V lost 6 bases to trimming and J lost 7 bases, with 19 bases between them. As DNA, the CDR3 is TGCAGCGTCCGGGGAGGGGGTGTGAAAAATGAGCAGTTCTTC. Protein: CSVRGGGVKNEQFF.

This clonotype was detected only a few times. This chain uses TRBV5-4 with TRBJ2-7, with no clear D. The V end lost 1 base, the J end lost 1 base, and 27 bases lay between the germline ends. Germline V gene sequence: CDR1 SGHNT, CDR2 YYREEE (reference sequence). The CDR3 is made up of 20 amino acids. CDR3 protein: CASSLRPQISEYRTSYEQYF. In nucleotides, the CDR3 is TGTGCCAGCAGCTTGAGACCCCAAATCTCAGAGTACAGAACGTCCTACGAGCAGTACTTC.

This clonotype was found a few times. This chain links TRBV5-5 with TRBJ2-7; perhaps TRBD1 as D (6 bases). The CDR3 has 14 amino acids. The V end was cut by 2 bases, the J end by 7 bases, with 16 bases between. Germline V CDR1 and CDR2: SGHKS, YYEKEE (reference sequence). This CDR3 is CASSFGQGLGEQYF. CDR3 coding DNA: TGTGCCAGCAGCTTCGGGCAGGGGCTGGGGGAGCAGTACTTC.

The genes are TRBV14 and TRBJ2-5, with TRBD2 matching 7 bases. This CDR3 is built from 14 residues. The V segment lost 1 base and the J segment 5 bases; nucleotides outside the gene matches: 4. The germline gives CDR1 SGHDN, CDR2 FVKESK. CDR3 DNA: TGTGCCAGCAGCCAAGTCGCGGGGGTGGAGACCCAGTACTTC. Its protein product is CASSQVAGVETQYF. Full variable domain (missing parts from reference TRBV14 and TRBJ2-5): EAGVTQFPSHSVIEKGQTVTLRCDPISGHDNLYWYRRVMGKEIKFLLHFVKESKQDESGMPNNRFLAERTGGTYSTLKVQPAELEDSGVYFCASSQVAGVETQYFGPGTRLLVL.

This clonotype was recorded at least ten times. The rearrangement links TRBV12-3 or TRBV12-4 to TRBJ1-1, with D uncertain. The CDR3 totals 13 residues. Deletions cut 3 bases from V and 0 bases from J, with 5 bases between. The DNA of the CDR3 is TGTGCCAGCAGTTTTGGACTGAACACTGAAGCTTTCTTT. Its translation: CASSFGLNTEAFF.

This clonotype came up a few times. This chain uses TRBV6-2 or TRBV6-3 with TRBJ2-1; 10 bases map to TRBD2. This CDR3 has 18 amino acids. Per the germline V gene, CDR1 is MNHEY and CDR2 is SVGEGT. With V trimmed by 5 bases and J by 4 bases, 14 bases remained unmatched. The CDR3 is CASSTTALTAGGYNEQFF. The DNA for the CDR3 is TGTGCCAGCAGTACGACTGCCCTTACAGCGGGGGGGTACAATGAGCAGTTCTTC.

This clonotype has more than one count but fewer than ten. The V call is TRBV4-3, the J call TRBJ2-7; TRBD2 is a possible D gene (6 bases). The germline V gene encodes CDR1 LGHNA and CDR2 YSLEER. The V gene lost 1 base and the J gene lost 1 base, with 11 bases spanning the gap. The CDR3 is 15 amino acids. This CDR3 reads CASSQGWSGSYEQYF. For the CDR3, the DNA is TGCGCCAGCAGCCAAGGGTGGAGCGGGTCCTACGAGCAGTACTTC.

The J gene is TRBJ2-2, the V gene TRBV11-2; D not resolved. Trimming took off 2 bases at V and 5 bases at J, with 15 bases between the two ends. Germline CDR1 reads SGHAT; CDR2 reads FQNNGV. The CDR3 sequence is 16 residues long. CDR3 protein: CASSLLGPTGTGELFF. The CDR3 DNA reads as TGTGCCAGCAGCTTACTAGGCCCAACGGGTACCGGGGAGCTGTTTTTT. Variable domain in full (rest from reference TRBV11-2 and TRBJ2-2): EAGVAQSPRYKIIEKRQSVAFWCNPISGHATLYWYQQILGQGPKLLIQFQNNGVVDDSQLPKDRFSAERLKGVDSTLKIQPAKLEDSAVYLCASSLLGPTGTGELFFGEGSRLTVL.

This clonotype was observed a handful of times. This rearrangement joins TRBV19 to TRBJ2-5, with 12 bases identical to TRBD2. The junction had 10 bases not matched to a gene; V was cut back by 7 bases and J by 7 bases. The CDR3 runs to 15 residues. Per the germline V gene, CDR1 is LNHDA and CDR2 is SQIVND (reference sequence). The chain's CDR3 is CASTTLAGGPGTQYF. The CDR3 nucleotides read TGTGCCAGTACCACCCTAGCGGGGGGGCCGGGGACCCAGTACTTC. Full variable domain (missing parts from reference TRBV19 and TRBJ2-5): DGGITQSPKYLFRKEGQNVTLSCEQNLNHDAMYWYRQDPGQGLRLIYYSQIVNDFQKGDIAEGYSVSREKKESFPLTVTSAQKNPTAFYLCASTTLAGGPGTQYFGPGTRLLVL.

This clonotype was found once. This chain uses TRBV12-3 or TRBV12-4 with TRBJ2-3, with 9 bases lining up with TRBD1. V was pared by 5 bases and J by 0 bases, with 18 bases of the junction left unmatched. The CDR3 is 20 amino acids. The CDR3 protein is CASSPRYTGGRSTSTDTQYF. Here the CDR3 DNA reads TGTGCCAGCAGTCCCCGGTATACAGGGGGCCGTTCTACTAGCACAGATACGCAGTATTTT.

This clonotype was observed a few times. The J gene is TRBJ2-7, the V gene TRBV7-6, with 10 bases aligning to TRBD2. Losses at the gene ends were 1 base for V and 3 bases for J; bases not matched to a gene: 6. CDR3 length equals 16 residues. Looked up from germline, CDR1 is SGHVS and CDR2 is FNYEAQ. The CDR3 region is CASSLGLAGSFYEQYF. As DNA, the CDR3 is TGTGCCAGCAGCTTAGGACTAGCGGGTTCTTTCTACGAGCAGTACTTC.

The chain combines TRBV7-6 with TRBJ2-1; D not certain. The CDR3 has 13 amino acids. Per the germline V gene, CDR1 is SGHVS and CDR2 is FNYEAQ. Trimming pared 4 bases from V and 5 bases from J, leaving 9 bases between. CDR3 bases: TGTGCCAGCAGCTCCCGGGTAGACAATGAGCAGTTCTTC. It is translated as CASSSRVDNEQFF.